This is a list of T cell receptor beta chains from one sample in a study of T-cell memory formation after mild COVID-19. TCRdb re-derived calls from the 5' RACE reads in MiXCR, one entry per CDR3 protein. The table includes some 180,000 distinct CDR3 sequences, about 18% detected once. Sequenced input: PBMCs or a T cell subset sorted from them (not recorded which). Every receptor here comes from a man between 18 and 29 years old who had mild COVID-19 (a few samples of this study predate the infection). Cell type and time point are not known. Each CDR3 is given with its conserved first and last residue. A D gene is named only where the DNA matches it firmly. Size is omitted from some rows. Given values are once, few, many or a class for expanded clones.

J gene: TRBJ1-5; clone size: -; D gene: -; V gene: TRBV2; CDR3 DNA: TGTGCCAGCAGGGTAGAGGGCAATCAGCCCCAGCATTTT; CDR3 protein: CASRVEGNQPQHF
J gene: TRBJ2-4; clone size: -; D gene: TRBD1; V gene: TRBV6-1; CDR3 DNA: TGTGCCAGCAGTGGCGGACAGGGGGCCTGGAAGGGCAAAAACATTCAGTACTTC; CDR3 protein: CASSGGQGAWKGKNIQYF
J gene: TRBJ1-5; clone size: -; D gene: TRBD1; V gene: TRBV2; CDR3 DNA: TGTGCCAGCAGCACGGGACAGGGCCAGCCCCAGCATTTT; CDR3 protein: CASSTGQGQPQHF
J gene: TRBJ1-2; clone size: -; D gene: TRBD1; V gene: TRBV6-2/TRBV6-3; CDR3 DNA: TGTGCCAGCAGGCCAGGGGGCGACTATGGCTACACCTTC; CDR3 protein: CASRPGGDYGYTF
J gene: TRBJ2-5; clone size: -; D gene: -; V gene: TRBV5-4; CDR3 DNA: TGTGCCAGCAGCTTGGCCGGGATGGGAGGAAAGACCCAGTACTTC; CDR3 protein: CASSLAGMGGKTQYF
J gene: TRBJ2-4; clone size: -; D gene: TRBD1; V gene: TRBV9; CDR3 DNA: TGTGCCAGCAGCGCGGATAAGCCCCGGACAGGTCCAGCTGCCAAAAACATTCAGTACTTC; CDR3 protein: CASSADKPRTGPAAKNIQYF
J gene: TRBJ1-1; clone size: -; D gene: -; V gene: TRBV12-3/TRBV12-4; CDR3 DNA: TGTGCCAGCCGTCTTAACTCTCCCTCTGAAGCTTTCTTT; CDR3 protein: CASRLNSPSEAFF
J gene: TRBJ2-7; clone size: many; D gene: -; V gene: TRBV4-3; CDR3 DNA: TGCGCCAGCAGCCAAGATGGACGTGGTCGTGAGCAGTACTTC; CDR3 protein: CASSQDGRGREQYF
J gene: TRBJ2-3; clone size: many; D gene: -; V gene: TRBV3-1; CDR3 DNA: TGTGCCAGCAGCCGGGTTGTTGCTAGCACAGATACGCAGTATTTT; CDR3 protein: CASSRVVASTDTQYF
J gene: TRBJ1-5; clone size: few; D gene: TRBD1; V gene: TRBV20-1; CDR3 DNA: TGCAGTGCTAGAAAACCGGGACAGGGAAATCAGCCCCAGCATTTT; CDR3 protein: CSARKPGQGNQPQHF
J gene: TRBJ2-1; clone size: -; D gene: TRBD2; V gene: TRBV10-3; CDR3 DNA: TGTGCCATCAGGACAAGAACGGGGGAGGGTGAGCAGTTCTTC; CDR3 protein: CAIRTRTGEGEQFF
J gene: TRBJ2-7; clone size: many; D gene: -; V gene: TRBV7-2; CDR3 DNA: TGTGCCAGCAGCTTCCTTTACGAGCAGTACTTC; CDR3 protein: CASSFLYEQYF
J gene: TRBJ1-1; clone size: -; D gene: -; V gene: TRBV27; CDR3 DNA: TGTGCCAGCACCCCCGCGGGGGGGCGAGGCACTGAAGCTTTCTTT; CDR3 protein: CASTPAGGRGTEAFF
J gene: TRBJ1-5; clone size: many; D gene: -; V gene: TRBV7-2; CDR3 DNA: TGTGCCAGCAGCCCGAGAAGCATCGGTCGGGGTCCCCAGCATTTT; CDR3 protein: CASSPRSIGRGPQHF
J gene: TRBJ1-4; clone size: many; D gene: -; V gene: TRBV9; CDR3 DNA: TGTGCCAGCAGCGTAGGGCAGGGCCATGAAAAACTGTTTTTT; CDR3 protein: CASSVGQGHEKLFF
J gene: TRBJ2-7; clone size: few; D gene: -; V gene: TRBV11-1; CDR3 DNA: TGTGCCAGCAGCTTACACCAGAAAACCTACGAGCAGTACTTC; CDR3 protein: CASSLHQKTYEQYF
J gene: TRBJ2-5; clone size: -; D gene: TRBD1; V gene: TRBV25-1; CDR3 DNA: TGTGCCAGCAGTGAGTGGGGACAGTCCCAAGAGACCCAGTACTTC; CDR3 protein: CASSEWGQSQETQYF
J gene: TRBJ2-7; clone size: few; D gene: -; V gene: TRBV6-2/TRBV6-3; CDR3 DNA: TGTGCCAGCAGTGAAGTCAACCTCTACGAGCAGTACTTC; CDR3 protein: CASSEVNLYEQYF
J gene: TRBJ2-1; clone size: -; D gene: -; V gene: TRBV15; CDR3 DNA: TGTGCCACCAGCAGAGGTTCAGGGGATACAAATGAGCAGTTCTTC; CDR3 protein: CATSRGSGDTNEQFF
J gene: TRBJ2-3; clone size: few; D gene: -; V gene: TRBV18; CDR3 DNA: TGTGCCAGCTCACCTCAAGGACAGTACTTTGATACGCAGTATTTT; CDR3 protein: CASSPQGQYFDTQYF
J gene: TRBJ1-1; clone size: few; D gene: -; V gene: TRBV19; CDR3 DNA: TGTGCCAGCATACAGGGTTCACACACTGAAGCTTTCTTT; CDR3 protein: CASIQGSHTEAFF
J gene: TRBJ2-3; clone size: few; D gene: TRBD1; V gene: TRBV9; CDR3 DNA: TGTGCCAGCAGCATCCGGGACAGGGGTCCTAGCACAGATACGCAGTATTTT; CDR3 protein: CASSIRDRGPSTDTQYF